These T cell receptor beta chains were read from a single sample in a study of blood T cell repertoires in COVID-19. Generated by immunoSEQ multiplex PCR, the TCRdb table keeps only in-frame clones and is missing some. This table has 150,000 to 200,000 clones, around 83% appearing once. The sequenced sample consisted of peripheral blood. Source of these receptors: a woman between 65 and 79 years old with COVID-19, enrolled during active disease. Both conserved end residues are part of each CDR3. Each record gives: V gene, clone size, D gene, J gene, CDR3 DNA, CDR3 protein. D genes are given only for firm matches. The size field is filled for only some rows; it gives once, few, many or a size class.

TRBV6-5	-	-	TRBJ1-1	TGTGCCAGCAGGCCGGGACTGGTGAACACTGAAGCTTTCTTT	CASRPGLVNTEAFF
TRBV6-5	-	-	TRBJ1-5	TGTGCCAGCATGAGGACGGGGAATAGCAATCAGCCCCAGCATTTT	CASMRTGNSNQPQHF
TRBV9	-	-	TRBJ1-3	TGTGCCAGCAGCGTAGATGCCAGAGGAAACACCATATATTTT	CASSVDARGNTIYF
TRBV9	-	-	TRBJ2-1	TGTGCCAGCAGCCGGGCGTACGGGAGTCTTTATGAGCAGTTCTTC	CASSRAYGSLYEQFF
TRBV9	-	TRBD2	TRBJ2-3	TGTGCCAGCAGCGTACCGCCGGGGGGAGCGGGAGCAGATACGCAGTATTTT	CASSVPPGGAGADTQYF
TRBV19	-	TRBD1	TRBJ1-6	TGTGCCAGTACCTCAAGGGACAGTAATTCACCCCTCCACTTT	CASTSRDSNSPLHF
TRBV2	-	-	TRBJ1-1	TGTGCCAGCAGTGTTGGGGGACTCACTGAAGCTTTCTTT	CASSVGGLTEAFF
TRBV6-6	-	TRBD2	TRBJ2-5	TGTGCCAGCAGTCGAGTGACCCGGACTAGCGGGTACCAAGAGACCCAGTACTTC	CASSRVTRTSGYQETQYF
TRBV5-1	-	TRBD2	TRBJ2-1	TGCGCCAGCAGCCCCGGGGCGGGAGTGCGGTCCTACAATGAGCAGTTCTTC	CASSPGAGVRSYNEQFF
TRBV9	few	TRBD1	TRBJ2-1	TGTGCCAGCAGAGCTACCGGGACAGGGAAGAATGAGCAGTTCTTC	CASRATGTGKNEQFF
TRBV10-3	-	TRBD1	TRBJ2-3	TGTGCCATCAGTGAAAGGGGGCTAGGCACAGATACGCAGTATTTT	CAISERGLGTDTQYF
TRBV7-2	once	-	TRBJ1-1	TGTGCCAGCAGCTTAGTTATGCGAGGCACTGAAGCTTTCTTT	CASSLVMRGTEAFF
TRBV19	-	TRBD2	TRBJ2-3	TGTGCCAGTAGTACTGATCTAGCGGGCTGGGGCACAGATACGCAGTATTTT	CASSTDLAGWGTDTQYF
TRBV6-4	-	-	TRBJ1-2	TGTGCCAGCAGTGACGGGAGTTGGGGCTACACCTTC	CASSDGSWGYTF